A selection of T cell receptor beta chains follows, all from one sample in a study of T cells in Graves' hyperthyroidism and ophthalmopathy. TCRdb processed the multiplex PCR reads anew with MiXCR; each CDR3 protein has one entry. The table includes a few hundred thousand distinct CDR3 sequences, 15% to 20% detected once. Input material: blood. Receptor source: a man over 45 with Graves' ophthalmopathy. Both conserved end residues are part of each CDR3. Size values are once, few and many counts, or a class for expanded clones, and some rows have none.

abundance: many
v_gene: TRBV12-3/TRBV12-4
CDR3aa: CATRWTEGTDTQYF

abundance: few
v_gene: TRBV4-1
CDR3aa: CASSQGPKGGANVLTF

abundance: many
v_gene: TRBV11-2
CDR3aa: CASSLGASQYF

abundance: -
v_gene: TRBV10-2
CDR3aa: CASSRGGGPYEQYF

abundance: many
v_gene: TRBV11-2
CDR3aa: CASSATGTSGRAKQYF

abundance: -
v_gene: TRBV2
CDR3aa: CASSLGTGVSTEAFF

abundance: many
v_gene: TRBV2
CDR3aa: CASSGGRNNEQFF

abundance: many
v_gene: TRBV3-1
CDR3aa: CASSQGGPPVNQYF

abundance: few
v_gene: TRBV11-1
CDR3aa: CASSLEGQGALDSPLHF

abundance: few
v_gene: TRBV7-8
CDR3aa: CASSSRVNEQFF

abundance: -
v_gene: TRBV9
CDR3aa: CASSVEGGPNGYTF

abundance: many
v_gene: TRBV20-1
CDR3aa: CSGGASGYEQYF

abundance: -
v_gene: TRBV20-1
CDR3aa: CSARDVSVGNYEQYF

abundance: -
v_gene: TRBV30
CDR3aa: CAWSVGGAGNTIYF

abundance: few
v_gene: TRBV6-2/TRBV6-3
CDR3aa: CASSYRPTVRANVLTF

abundance: -
v_gene: TRBV29-1
CDR3aa: CSVLHGPGDQVGHTQYF

abundance: few
v_gene: TRBV20-1
CDR3aa: CSARDGAGTAGAFF

abundance: few
v_gene: TRBV29-1
CDR3aa: CSAGGGSRYEQYF

abundance: many
v_gene: TRBV20-1
CDR3aa: CSAHRGGISSYEQYF

abundance: few
v_gene: TRBV11-2
CDR3aa: CASSLAGTGSEKLFF

abundance: many
v_gene: TRBV20-1
CDR3aa: CSAREGLSIGNEQFF

abundance: -
v_gene: TRBV19
CDR3aa: CASKAGKNEQFF

abundance: many
v_gene: TRBV11-2
CDR3aa: CASSMDGSNTEAFF

abundance: -
v_gene: TRBV15
CDR3aa: CATSRDRGSGNTIYF

abundance: many
v_gene: TRBV20-1
CDR3aa: CSARGQPLNEKLFF

abundance: few
v_gene: TRBV19
CDR3aa: CASSETGYYGYTF

abundance: -
v_gene: TRBV12-3/TRBV12-4
CDR3aa: CASSLRLAGGPEETQYF

abundance: -
v_gene: TRBV10-3
CDR3aa: CAISAGGNEQYF

abundance: few
v_gene: TRBV20-1
CDR3aa: CSARTGIYRTEAFF

abundance: many
v_gene: TRBV30
CDR3aa: CAWTSGSYEQYF

abundance: -
v_gene: TRBV19
CDR3aa: CASSIGPSGRTEAFF

abundance: many
v_gene: TRBV20-1
CDR3aa: CSAGGGGLAGGYEQFF

abundance: -
v_gene: TRBV4-2
CDR3aa: CASSQARGSLYEQYF

abundance: few
v_gene: TRBV3-1
CDR3aa: CASSQDIVAGQGFSYEQYF

abundance: few
v_gene: TRBV6-5
CDR3aa: CASSYSMGGVGYTF

abundance: many
v_gene: TRBV5-1
CDR3aa: CASSSGLAGGPRHEQYF

abundance: many
v_gene: TRBV5-1
CDR3aa: CASSLEGHEQFF

abundance: -
v_gene: TRBV7-3
CDR3aa: CASSYSSGRGGNEQFF

abundance: -
v_gene: TRBV6-1
CDR3aa: CASKSTGGGNTIYF

abundance: many
v_gene: TRBV20-1
CDR3aa: CSARDPNEQFF

abundance: -
v_gene: TRBV7-3
CDR3aa: CASSTGRSEKLFF

abundance: few
v_gene: TRBV12-3/TRBV12-4
CDR3aa: CASSLRQEETQYF

abundance: -
v_gene: TRBV18
CDR3aa: CASSPEAGVFSGNTIYF

abundance: many
v_gene: TRBV27
CDR3aa: CASSRDVRGELFF

abundance: -
v_gene: TRBV5-4
CDR3aa: CASSVLNPLLGYTF

abundance: many
v_gene: TRBV11-2
CDR3aa: CASSLVDRGSYEQYF

abundance: many
v_gene: TRBV20-1
CDR3aa: CSVPGERSYEQYF

abundance: many
v_gene: TRBV3-1
CDR3aa: CASSHRSGQETQYF

abundance: many
v_gene: TRBV30
CDR3aa: CAWSVPRPLPNEQFF

abundance: -
v_gene: TRBV5-1
CDR3aa: CASRDTLNTEAFF

abundance: -
v_gene: TRBV10-1
CDR3aa: CASGALTGLEQYF

abundance: -
v_gene: TRBV6-5
CDR3aa: CASSIDAASFNEQFF

abundance: -
v_gene: TRBV28
CDR3aa: CASTRRFSTNTGELFF